This T cell receptor beta chain was sequenced for a study of cytomegalovirus exposure and HLA in healthy donors. Study findings and constraints: As a later analysis showed, a missense DCLRE1C variant was linked to trimming of TCR beta V- and J-genes.

Sampled while nominally healthy, donors likely had unrecorded immune exposures. Per the germline V gene, CDR1 is MNHEY and CDR2 is SVGAGI. Trimming left V 6 bases short and J 0 bases short, with 12 bases between. The length of the CDR3 is 15 residues. It was with 60 Vbeta and 13 Jbeta primers that the PCR ran. TCRdb's copy holds only in-frame clones and misses some; the assay was immunoSEQ multiplex PCR. Here the sample spans some 150,000 clones, about 82% being singletons. As regards this clone: The antigen is not known.

This sequence joins TRBV6-5 and TRBJ1-3, with D perhaps matching TRBD1 (5 bases). Sequencing was done on a sample of PBMCs. The TCR was taken from a woman in her 30s in good health and CMV-seropositive. The CDR3 sequence is CASSELDISGNTIYF. The CDR3, as DNA: TGTGCCAGCAGCGAGTTGGACATCTCTGGAAACACCATATATTTT.